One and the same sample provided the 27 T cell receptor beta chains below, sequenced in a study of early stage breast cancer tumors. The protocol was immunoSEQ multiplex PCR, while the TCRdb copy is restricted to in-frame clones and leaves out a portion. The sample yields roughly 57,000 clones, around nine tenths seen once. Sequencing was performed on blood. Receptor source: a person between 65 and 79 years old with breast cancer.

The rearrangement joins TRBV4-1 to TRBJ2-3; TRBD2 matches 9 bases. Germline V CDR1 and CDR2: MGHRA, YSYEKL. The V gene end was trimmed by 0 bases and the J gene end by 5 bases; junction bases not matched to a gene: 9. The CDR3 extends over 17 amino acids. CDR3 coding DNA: TGCGCCAGCAGCCAAGACTATCTAGCGGGGAAGGGAGATACGCAGTATTTT. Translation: CASSQDYLAGKGDTQYF.

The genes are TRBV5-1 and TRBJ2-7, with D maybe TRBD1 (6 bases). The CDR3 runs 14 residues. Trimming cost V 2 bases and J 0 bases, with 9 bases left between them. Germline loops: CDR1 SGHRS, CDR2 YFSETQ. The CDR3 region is CASSLQGSSYEQYF. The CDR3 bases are TGCGCCAGCAGCTTACAGGGTAGCTCCTACGAGCAGTACTTC.

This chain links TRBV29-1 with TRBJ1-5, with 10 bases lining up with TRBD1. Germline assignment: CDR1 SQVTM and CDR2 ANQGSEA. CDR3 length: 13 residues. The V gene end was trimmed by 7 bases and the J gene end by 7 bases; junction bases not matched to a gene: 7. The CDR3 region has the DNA TGCAGCGCCGTCCGGGACAGGGGACAGCCCCAGCATTTT. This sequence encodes CSAVRDRGQPQHF.

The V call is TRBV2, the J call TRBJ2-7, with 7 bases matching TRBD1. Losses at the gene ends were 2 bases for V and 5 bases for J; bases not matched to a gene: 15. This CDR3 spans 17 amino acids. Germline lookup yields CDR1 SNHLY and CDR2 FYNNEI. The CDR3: CASSEFLVGTAANEQYF. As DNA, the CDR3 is TGTGCCAGCAGTGAATTTCTAGTTGGGACAGCAGCCAACGAGCAGTACTTC.

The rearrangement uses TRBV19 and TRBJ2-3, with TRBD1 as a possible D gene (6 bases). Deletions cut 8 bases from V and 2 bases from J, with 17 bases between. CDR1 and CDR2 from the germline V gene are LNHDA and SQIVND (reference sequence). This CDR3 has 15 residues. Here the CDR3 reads CASGFRTANTDTQYF. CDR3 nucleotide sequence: TGTGCCAGTGGCTTTCGGACAGCCAACACAGATACGCAGTATTTT.

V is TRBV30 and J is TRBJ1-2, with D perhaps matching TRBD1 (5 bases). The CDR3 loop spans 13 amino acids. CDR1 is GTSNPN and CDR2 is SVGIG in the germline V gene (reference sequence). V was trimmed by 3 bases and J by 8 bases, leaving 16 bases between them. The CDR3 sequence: CAWSAGPGSGYTF. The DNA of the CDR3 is TGTGCCTGGAGCGCAGGGCCGGGTTCGGGCTACACCTTC.

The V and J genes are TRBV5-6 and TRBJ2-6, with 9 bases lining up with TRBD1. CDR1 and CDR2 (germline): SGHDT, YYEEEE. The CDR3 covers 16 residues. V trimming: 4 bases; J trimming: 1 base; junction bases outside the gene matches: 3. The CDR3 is CASSKGTGSGANVLTF. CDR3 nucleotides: TGTGCCAGCAGCAAAGGGACAGGGTCTGGGGCCAACGTCCTGACTTTC.

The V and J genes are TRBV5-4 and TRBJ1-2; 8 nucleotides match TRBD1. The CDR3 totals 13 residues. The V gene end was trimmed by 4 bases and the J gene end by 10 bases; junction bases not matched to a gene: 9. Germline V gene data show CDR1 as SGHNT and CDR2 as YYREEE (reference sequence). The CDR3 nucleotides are TGTGCCAGCAGCGCCTCAGGGGGCGCTTACTACACCTTC. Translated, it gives CASSASGGAYYTF.

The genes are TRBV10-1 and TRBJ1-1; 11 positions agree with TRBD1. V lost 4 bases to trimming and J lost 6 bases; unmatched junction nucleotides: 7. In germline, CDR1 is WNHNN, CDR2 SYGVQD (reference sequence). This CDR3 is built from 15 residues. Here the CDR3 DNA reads TGCGCCAGCAGTGCAGGGACAGGGGGAACTTCTGAAGCTTTCTTT. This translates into CASSAGTGGTSEAFF.

CDR3 bases: TGTGCCAGTAGTATGTCAAGGGAGGAAGTGCGGGGCTACACCTTC. It codes for CASSMSREEVRGYTF. This chain uses TRBV19 with TRBJ1-2; D ambiguous. V shed 3 bases and J shed 8 bases, with 19 bases lying between them. Germline CDR1 reads LNHDA; CDR2 reads SQIVND (reference sequence). The CDR3 runs 15 residues. Full variable domain (remainder filled in from reference TRBV19 and TRBJ1-2): DGGITQSPKYLFRKEGQNVTLSCEQNLNHDAMYWYRQDPGQGLRLIYYSQIVNDFQKGDIAEGYSVSREKKESFPLTVTSAQKNPTAFYLCASSMSREEVRGYTFGSGTRLTVV.

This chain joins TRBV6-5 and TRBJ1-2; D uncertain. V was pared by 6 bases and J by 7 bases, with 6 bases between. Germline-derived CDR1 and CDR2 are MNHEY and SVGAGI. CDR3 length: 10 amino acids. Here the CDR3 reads CASRRSGYTF. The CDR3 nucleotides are TGTGCCAGCAGACGGTCTGGCTACACCTTC.

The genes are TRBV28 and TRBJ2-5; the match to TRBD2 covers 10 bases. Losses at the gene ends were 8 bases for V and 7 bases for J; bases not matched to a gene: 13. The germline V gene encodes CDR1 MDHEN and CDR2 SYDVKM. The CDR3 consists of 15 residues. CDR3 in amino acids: CASLPGAASGGTQYF. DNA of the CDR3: TGTGCCAGCCTCCCTGGGGCGGCTAGCGGGGGGACCCAGTACTTC.

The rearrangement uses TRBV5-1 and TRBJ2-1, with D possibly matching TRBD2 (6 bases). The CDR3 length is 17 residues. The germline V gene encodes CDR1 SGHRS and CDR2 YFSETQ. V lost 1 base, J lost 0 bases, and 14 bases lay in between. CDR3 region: CASSLRRGVNSYNEQFF. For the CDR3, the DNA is TGCGCCAGCAGCTTGCGTCGCGGGGTAAACTCCTACAATGAGCAGTTCTTC.

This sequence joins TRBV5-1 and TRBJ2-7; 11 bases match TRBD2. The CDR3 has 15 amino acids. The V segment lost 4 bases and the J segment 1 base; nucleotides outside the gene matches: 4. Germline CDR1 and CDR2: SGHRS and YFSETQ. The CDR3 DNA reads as TGCGCCAGCAGCGAAGGGACTAGCGGATCCTACGAGCAGTACTTC. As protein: CASSEGTSGSYEQYF. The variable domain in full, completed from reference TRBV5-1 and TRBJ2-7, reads KAGVTQTPRYLIKTRGQQVTLSCSPISGHRSVSWYQQTPGQGLQFLFEYFSETQRNKGNFPGRFSGRQFSNSRSEMNVSTLELGDSALYLCASSEGTSGSYEQYFGPGTRLTVT.

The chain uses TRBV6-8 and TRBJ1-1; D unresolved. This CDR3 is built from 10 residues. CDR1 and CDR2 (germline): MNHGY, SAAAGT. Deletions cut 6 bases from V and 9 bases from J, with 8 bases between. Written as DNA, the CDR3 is TGTGCCAGCAGGCGGGAAAAAGCTTTCTTT. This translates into CASRREKAFF.

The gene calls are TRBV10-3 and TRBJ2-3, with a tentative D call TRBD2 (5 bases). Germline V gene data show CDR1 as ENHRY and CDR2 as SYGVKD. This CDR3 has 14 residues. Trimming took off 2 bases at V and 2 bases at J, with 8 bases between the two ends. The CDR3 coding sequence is TGTGCCATCAGTGAGAACCTAGCCACAGATACGCAGTATTTT. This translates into CAISENLATDTQYF.

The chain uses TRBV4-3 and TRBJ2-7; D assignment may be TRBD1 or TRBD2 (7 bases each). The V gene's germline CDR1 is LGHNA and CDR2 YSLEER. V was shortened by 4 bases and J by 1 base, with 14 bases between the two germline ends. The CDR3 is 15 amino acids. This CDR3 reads CASSPDREGSYEQYF. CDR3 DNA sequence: TGCGCCAGCAGCCCAGACAGGGAGGGGTCCTACGAGCAGTACTTC.

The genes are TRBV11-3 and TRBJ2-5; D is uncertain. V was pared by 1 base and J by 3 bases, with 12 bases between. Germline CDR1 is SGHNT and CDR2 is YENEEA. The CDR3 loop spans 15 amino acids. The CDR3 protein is CASSLGVSAEETQYF. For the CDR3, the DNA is TGTGCCAGCAGCTTAGGAGTTAGTGCCGAAGAGACCCAGTACTTC.

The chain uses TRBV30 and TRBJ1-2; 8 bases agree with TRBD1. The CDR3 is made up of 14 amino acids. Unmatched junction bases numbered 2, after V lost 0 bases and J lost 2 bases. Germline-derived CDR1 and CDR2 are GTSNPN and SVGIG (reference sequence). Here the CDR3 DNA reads TGTGCCTGGAGTGTAACAGGGGGGAACTATGGCTACACCTTC. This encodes CAWSVTGGNYGYTF.

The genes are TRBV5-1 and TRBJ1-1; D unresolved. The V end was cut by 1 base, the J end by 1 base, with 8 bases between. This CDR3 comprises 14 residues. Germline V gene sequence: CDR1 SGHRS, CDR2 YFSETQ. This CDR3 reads CASSLSRGNTEAFF. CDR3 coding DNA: TGCGCCAGCAGCTTGTCCCGGGGGAACACTGAAGCTTTCTTT.

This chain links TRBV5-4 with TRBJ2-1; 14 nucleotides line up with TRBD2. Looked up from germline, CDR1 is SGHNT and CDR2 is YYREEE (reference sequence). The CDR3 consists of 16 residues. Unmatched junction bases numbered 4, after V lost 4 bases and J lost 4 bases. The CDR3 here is CASSRRLAGGYNEQFF. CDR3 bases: TGTGCCAGCAGCCGCCGACTAGCGGGGGGGTACAATGAGCAGTTCTTC.

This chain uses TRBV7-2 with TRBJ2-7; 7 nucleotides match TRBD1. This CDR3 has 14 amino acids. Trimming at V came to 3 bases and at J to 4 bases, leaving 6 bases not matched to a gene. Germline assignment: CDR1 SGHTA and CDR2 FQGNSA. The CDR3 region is CASSLSGQPYEQYF. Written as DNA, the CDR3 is TGTGCCAGCAGCTTGTCGGGACAGCCATACGAGCAGTACTTC.

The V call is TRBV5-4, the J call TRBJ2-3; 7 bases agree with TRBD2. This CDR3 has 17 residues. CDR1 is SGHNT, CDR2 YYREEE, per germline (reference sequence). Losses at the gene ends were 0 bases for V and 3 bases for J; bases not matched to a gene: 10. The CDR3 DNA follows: TGTGCCAGCAGCTTGGAATTTTTCCGCGGGAGTACAGATACGCAGTATTTT. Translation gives CASSLEFFRGSTDTQYF. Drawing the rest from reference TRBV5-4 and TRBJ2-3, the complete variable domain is ETGVTQSPTHLIKTRGQQVTLRCSSQSGHNTVSWYQQALGQGPQFIFQYYREEENGRGNFPPRFSGLQFPNYSSELNVNALELDDSALYLCASSLEFFRGSTDTQYFGPGTRLTVL.

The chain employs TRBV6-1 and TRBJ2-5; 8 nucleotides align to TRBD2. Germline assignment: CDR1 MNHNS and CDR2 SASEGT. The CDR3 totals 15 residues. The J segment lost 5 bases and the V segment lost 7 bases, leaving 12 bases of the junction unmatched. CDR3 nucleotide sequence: TGTGCCAGCACCTTGGGACTAGTCGTTTTGGAGACCCAGTACTTC. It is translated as CASTLGLVVLETQYF.

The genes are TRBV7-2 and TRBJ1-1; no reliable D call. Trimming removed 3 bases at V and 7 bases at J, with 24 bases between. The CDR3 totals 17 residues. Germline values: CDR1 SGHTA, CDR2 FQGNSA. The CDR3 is CASSLDGTTHLGDEAFF. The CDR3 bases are TGTGCCAGCAGCTTGGACGGAACCACCCATCTCGGGGATGAAGCTTTCTTT.

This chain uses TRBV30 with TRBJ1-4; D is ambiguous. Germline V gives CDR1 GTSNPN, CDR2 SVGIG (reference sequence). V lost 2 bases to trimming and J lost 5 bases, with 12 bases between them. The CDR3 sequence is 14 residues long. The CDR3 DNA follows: TGTGCCTGGAGTTTTGGACTCAGGAATGAAAAACTGTTTTTT. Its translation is CAWSFGLRNEKLFF.

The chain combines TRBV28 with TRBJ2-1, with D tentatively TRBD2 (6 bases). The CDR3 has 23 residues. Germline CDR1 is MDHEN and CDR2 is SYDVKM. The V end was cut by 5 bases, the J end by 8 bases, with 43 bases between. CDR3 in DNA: TGTGCCAGCAGTCTAGCCCTGGGGGAACAGCCGGGGGTATCCTTCTCTCTGTGTCATGAGCAGTTCTTC. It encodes CASSLALGEQPGVSFSLCHEQFF.